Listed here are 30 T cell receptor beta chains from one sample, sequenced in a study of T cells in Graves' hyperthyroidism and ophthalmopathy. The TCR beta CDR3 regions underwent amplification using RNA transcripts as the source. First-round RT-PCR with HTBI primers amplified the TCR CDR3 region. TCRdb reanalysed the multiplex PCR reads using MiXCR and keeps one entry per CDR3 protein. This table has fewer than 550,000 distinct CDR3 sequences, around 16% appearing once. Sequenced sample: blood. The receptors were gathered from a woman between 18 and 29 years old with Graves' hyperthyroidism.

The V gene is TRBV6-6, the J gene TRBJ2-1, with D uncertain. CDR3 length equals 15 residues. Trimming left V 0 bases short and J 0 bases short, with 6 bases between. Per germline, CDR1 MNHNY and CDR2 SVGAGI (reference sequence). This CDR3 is CASSYSGVSYNEQFF. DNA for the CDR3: TGTGCCAGCAGTTACTCCGGTGTCTCCTACAATGAGCAGTTCTTC.

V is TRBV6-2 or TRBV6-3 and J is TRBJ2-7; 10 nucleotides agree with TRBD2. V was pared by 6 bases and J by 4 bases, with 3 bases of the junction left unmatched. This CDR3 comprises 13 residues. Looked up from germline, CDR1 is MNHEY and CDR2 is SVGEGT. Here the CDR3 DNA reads TGTGCCAGCAGCCAGCGGGAGGGATACGAGCAGTACTTC. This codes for CASSQREGYEQYF.

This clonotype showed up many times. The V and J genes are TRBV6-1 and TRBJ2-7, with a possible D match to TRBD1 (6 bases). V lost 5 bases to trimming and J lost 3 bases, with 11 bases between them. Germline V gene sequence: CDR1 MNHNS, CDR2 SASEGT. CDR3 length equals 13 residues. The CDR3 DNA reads TGTGCCAGCAGTTCCCCAGGGGTCTACGAGCAGTACTTC. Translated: CASSSPGVYEQYF.

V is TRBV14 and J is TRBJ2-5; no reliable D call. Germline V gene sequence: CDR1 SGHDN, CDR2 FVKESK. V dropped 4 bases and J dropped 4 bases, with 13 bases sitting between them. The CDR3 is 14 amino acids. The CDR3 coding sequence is TGTGCCAGCAGCCGAAACTCAGGAGTAGAGACCCAGTACTTC. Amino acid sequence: CASSRNSGVETQYF. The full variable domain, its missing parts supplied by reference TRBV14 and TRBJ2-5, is EAGVTQFPSHSVIEKGQTVTLRCDPISGHDNLYWYRRVMGKEIKFLLHFVKESKQDESGMPNNRFLAERTGGTYSTLKVQPAELEDSGVYFCASSRNSGVETQYFGPGTRLLVL.

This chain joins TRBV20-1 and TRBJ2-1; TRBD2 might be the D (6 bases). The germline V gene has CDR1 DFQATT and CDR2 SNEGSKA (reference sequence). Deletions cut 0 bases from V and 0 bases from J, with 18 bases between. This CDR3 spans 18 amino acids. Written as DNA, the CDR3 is TGCAGTGCTAGAGATCTCAAGGAGGGCATCCGCTCCTACAATGAGCAGTTCTTC. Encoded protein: CSARDLKEGIRSYNEQFF.

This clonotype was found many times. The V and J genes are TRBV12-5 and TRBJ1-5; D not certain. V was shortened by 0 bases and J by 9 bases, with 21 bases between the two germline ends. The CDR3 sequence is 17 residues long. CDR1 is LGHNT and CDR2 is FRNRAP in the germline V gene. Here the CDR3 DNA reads TGTGCTAGTGGTTTGGTAGCCCCGTCCCAAAGTGTAGCGCCCCAGCATTTT. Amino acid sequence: CASGLVAPSQSVAPQHF.

This CDR3 reads CSARDHTRRGTDTQYF. CDR3 in DNA: TGCAGTGCTAGAGACCACACCCGGAGGGGCACAGATACGCAGTATTTT. This chain links TRBV20-1 with TRBJ2-3, with D possibly being TRBD2 (6 bases). Germline V gene sequence: CDR1 DFQATT, CDR2 SNEGSKA (reference sequence). The CDR3 is 16 amino acids. V lost 0 bases and J 1 base, leaving 14 bases between the germline ends.

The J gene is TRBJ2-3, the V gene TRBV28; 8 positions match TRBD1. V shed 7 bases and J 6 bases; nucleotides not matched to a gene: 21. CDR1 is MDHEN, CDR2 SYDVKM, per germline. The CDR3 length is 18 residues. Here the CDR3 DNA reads TGTGCCAGCACCGTACTACCGTTCCAGGGGGCGCAACAGGATACGCAGTATTTT. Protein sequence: CASTVLPFQGAQQDTQYF.

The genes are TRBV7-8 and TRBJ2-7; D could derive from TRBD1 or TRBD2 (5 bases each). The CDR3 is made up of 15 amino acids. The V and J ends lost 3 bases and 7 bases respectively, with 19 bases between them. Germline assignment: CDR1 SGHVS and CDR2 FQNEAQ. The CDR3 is CASSFGTQKLWEQYF. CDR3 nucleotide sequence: TGTGCCAGCAGCTTCGGGACCCAAAAGCTGTGGGAGCAGTACTTC.

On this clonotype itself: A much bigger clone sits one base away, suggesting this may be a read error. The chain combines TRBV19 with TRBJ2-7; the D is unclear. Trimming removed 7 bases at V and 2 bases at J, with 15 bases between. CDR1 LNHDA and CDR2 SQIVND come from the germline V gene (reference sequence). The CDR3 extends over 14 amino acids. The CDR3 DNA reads TGTGCCAGTACCCCGGACGCGGTAGCCTACGAGCAGTACTTC. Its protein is CASTPDAVAYEQYF.

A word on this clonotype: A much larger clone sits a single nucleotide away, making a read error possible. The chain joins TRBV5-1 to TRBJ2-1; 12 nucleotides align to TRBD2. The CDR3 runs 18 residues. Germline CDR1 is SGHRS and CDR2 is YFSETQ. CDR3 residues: CASSPAKTSGGQYNEQLF. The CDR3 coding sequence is TGCGCCAGCAGCCCGGCCAAGACTAGCGGGGGCCAGTACAATGAGCAGCTCTTC.

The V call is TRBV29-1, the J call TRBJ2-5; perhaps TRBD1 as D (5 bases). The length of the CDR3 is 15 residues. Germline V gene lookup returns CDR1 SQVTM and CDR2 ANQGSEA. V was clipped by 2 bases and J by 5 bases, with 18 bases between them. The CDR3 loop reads CSVEREGAVGETQYF. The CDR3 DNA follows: TGCAGCGTTGAAAGGGAAGGGGCCGTTGGGGAGACCCAGTACTTC. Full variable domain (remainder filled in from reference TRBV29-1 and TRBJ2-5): SAVISQKPSRDICQRGTSLTIQCQVDSQVTMMFWYRQQPGQSLTLIATANQGSEATYESGFVIDKFPISRPNLTFSTLTVSNMSPEDSSIYLCSVEREGAVGETQYFGPGTRLLVL.

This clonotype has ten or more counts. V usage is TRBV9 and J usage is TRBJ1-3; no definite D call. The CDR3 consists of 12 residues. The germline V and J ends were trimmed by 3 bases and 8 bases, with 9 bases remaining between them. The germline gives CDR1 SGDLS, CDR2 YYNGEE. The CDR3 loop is CASSAMWDTIYF. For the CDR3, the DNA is TGTGCCAGCAGCGCTATGTGGGACACCATATATTTT.

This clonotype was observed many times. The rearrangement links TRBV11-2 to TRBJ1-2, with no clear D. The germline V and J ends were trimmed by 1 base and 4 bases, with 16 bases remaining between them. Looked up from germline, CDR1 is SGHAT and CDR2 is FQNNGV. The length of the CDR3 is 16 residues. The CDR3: CASSLGSVRTGYGYTF. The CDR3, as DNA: TGTGCCAGCAGCTTAGGCTCGGTGCGGACGGGCTATGGCTACACCTTC.

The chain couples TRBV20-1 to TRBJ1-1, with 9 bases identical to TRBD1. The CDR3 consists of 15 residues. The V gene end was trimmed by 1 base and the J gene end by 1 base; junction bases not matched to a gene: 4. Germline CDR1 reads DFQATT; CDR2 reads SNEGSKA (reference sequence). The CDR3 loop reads CSARAGTGRNTEAFF. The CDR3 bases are TGCAGTGCTAGAGCCGGGACAGGGAGGAACACTGAAGCTTTCTTT.

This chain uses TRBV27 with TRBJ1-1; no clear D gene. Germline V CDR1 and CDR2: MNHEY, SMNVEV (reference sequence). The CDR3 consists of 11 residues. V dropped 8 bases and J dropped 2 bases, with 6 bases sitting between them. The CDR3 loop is CASWRNTEAFF. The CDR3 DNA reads TGTGCCAGCTGGCGCAACACTGAAGCTTTCTTT.

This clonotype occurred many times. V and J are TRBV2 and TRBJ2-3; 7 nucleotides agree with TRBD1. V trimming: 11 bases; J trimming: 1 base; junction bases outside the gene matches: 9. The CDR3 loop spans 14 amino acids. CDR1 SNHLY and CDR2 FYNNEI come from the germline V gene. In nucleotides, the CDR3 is TGTGCCCGGGGCCGGGACAGAGGCACAGATACGCAGTATTTT. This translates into CARGRDRGTDTQYF.

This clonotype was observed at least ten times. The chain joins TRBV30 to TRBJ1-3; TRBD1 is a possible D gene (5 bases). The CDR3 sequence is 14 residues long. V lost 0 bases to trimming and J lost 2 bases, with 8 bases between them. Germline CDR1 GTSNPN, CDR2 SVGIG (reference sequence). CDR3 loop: CAWSVGGAGNTIYF. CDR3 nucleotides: TGTGCCTGGAGTGTGGGGGGGGCTGGAAACACCATATATTTT.

The CDR3 DNA follows: TGTGCCAGCAGCGTAGGGCCCAGGGGGGGGCAAGAGACCCAGTACTTC. This translates into CASSVGPRGGQETQYF. The rearrangement uses TRBV9 and TRBJ2-5; D assignment may be TRBD1 or TRBD2 (7 bases each). V lost 0 bases, J lost 2 bases, and 14 bases lay in between. The CDR3 is 16 residues long. Germline CDR1 is SGDLS and CDR2 is YYNGEE.

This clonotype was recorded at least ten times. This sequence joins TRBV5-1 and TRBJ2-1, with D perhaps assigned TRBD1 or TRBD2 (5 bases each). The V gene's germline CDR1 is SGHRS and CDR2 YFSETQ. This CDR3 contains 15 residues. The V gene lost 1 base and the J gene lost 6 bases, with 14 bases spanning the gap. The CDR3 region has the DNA TGCGCCAGCAGCTTGTGGGACCCCGTCTCCAATGAGCAGTTCTTC. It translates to CASSLWDPVSNEQFF. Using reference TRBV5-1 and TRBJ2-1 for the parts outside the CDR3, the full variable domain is KAGVTQTPRYLIKTRGQQVTLSCSPISGHRSVSWYQQTPGQGLQFLFEYFSETQRNKGNFPGRFSGRQFSNSRSEMNVSTLELGDSALYLCASSLWDPVSNEQFFGPGTRLTVL.

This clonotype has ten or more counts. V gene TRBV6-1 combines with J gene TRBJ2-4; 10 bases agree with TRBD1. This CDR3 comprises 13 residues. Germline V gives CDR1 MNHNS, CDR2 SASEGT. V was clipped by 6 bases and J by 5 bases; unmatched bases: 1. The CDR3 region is CASRGTGENIQYF. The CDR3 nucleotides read TGTGCCAGCAGGGGGACAGGGGAAAACATTCAGTACTTC.

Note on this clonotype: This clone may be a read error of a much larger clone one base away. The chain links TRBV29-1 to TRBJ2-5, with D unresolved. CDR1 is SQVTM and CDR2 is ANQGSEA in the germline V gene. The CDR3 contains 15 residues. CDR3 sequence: CSVEDLTAPGETLYF. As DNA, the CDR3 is TGCAGCGTTGAAGATCTAACAGCCCCCGGAGAGACCCTGTACTTC.

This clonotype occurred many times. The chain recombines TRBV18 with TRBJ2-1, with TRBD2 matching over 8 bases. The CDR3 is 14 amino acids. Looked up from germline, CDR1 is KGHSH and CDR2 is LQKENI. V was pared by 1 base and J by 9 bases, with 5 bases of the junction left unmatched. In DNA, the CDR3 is TGTGCCAGCTCACCACGGCGGGGGGAGGGTGAGCAGTTCTTC. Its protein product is CASSPRRGEGEQFF. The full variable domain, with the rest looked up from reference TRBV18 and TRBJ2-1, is NAGVMQNPRHLVRRRGQEARLRCSPMKGHSHVYWYRQLPEEGLKFMVYLQKENIIDESGMPKERFSAEFPKEGPSILRIQQVVRGDSAAYFCASSPRRGEGEQFFGPGTRLTVL.

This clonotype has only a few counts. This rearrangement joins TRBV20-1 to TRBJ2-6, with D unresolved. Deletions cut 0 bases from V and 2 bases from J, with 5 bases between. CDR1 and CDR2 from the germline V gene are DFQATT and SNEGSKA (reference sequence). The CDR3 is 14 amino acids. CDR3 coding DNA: TGCAGTGCTAGAGAGAGTACTGGGGCCAACGTCCTGACTTTC. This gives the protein CSARESTGANVLTF.

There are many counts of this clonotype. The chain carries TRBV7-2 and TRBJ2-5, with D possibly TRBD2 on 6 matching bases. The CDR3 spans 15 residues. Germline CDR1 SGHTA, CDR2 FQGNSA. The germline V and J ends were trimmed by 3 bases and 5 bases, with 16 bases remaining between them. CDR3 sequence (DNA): TGTGCCAGCAGCTTTTGGGCGGGGAGTGTCGAGACCCAGTACTTC. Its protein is CASSFWAGSVETQYF.

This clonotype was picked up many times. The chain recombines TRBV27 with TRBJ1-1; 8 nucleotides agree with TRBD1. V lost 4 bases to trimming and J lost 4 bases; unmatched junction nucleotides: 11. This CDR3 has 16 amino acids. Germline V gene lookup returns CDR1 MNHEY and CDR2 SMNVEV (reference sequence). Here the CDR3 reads CASSSTPGGAGTEAFF. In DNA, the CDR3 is TGTGCCAGCAGTTCGACCCCAGGGGGCGCTGGCACTGAAGCTTTCTTT.

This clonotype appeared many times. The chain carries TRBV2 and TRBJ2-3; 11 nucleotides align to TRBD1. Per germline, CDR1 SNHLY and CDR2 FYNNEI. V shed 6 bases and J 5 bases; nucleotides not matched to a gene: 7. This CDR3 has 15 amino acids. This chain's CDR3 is CASSPRDRGGDTQYF. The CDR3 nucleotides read TGTGCCAGCAGCCCCCGGGACAGGGGGGGAGATACGCAGTATTTT.

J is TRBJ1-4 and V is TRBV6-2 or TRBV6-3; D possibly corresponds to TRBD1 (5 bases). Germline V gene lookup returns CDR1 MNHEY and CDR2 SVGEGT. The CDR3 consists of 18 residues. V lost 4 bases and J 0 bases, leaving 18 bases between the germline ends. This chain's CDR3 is CASSSPGSSPTTNEKLFF. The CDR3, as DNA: TGTGCCAGCAGTTCACCAGGGTCCTCACCGACAACTAATGAAAAACTGTTTTTT.

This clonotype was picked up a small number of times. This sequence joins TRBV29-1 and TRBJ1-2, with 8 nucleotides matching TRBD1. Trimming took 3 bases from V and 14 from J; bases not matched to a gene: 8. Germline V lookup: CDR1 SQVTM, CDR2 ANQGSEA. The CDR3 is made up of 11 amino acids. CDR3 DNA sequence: TGCAGCGTTGAGGACCGGACAGGGAGGACCTTC. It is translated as CSVEDRTGRTF.

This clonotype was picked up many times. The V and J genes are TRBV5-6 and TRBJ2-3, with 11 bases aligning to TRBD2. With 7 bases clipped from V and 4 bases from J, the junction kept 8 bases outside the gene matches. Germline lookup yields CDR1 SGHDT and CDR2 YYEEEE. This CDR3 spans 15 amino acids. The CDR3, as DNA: TGTGCCAGCCAAGATAGCGGGAGGGCCGCAGATACGCAGTATTTT. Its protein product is CASQDSGRAADTQYF.